The clone carrying this TCR beta chain was found once. Its antigen remains unknown. In the PCR, 60 Vbeta and 13 Jbeta primers were used. Some clones are missing from TCRdb's copy, which holds only in-frame ones; the method was immunoSEQ multiplex PCR. The sample holds 140,000 to 150,000 clones; about 82% are singletons and the top ten take roughly 3.4%. This entry comes from a study of cytomegalovirus exposure and HLA in healthy donors. Study-wide background: One earlier analysis, a look at 150 million to 200 million T cells, found approximately 120 million unique TCR beta sequences.

General study findings and limits: Across donors, most TCRs were seen rarely, yet some public ones were widespread.

Trimming stripped 3 bases from V and 8 bases from J, with 13 bases between. Germline V lookup: CDR1 ENHRY, CDR2 SYGVKD. The CDR3 is made up of 14 amino acids. This TCR came from a male donor in good health and CMV-seronegative. J is TRBJ1-4 and V is TRBV10-3; D gene ambiguous. The sequencing sample was made of PBMCs. CDR3 sequence reads: CAISDSIAEEKLFF. The CDR3 coding sequence is TGTGCCATCAGTGATTCCATCGCGGAGGAAAAACTGTTTTTT.